The next 10 T cell receptor beta chains were all read from a single sample in a study of T cell clonality in common variable immunodeficiency. Some clones are missing from TCRdb's copy, which holds only in-frame ones; the method was immunoSEQ multiplex PCR. The specimen has around 57,000 clones, none found just once. What was sequenced was peripheral blood mononuclear cells. These receptors all come from a person aged 18 to 70 in good health.

There are many counts of this clone. At one boundary the junction diverges from the germline segment, which might be a read error. Coverage ceases 3 residues before the CDR3 finishes, and the germline J gene fills in the end. The chain couples TRBV7-7 to TRBJ2-1, with TRBD2 matching over 8 bases. Germline V CDR1 and CDR2: SSHAT, FNYEAQ (reference sequence). The CDR3 runs to 15 residues. The CDR3 loop is CASSPVAGGIGEQFF. Incomplete CDR3 DNA: TGTGCTAGCAGCCCAGTGGCGGGAGGAATTGGTGAG.

This clone was seen ten or more times. The missing CDR3 end, 3 residues past where the read stops, is filled in from the germline J gene. The chain combines TRBV5-4 with TRBJ1-5; 7 nucleotides agree with TRBD1. Germline CDR1 SGHNT, CDR2 YYREEE (reference sequence). Unmatched junction bases numbered 5, after V lost 4 bases and J lost 4 bases. This CDR3 spans 14 amino acids. CDR3 amino acids: CASSLQGSNQPQHF. The CDR3 DNA, read in part, is TGTGCCAGCAGCCTACAGGGGAGTAATCAGCCC.

This clone has ten or more counts. Sequencing ends 3 residues short of the CDR3 end; the germline J gene provides the rest. The rearrangement links TRBV10-3 to TRBJ2-3, with 7 positions matching TRBD2. Germline V CDR1 and CDR2: ENHRY, SYGVKD. The CDR3 runs 13 residues. The J segment lost 5 bases and the V segment lost 7 bases, leaving 6 bases of the junction unmatched. The sequenced part of the CDR3 DNA is TGTGCCATCATGGGTAGCGGGTTAGATACG. The encoded protein is CAIMGSGLDT. The whole CDR3 protein reads CAIMGSGLDTQYF.

This clone was observed at least ten times. The missing CDR3 end, 3 residues past where the read stops, is filled in from the germline J gene. The genes are TRBV5-6 and TRBJ1-2; the D gene is possibly TRBD1 (6 bases). CDR1 is SGHDT, CDR2 YYEEEE, per germline. This CDR3 is 15 amino acids long. The V end lost 0 bases, the J end lost 2 bases, and 11 bases lay between the germline ends. CDR3 amino acids: CASSLVRTENYGYTF. CDR3 DNA (partial): TGTGCCAGCAGCTTGGTACGGACAGAAAACTATGGC.

This clone was counted many times. The CDR3 end is not reached by the read, which stops 3 residues before it; the germline J gene fills it in. The rearrangement joins TRBV30 to TRBJ1-1; TRBD1 matches 7 bases. CDR3 length: 15 amino acids. CDR1 and CDR2 from the germline V gene are GTSNPN and SVGIG (reference sequence). Trimming removed 5 bases from V and 5 bases from J; junction bases left unmatched: 14. CDR3 amino acids: CAWGQPGQRLTEAFF. The DNA read from the CDR3 is TGTGCCTGGGGTCAACCGGGACAGCGCTTGACTGAA.

This clone has at least ten counts. The CDR3 sequence is CASSLGGPRDEQYF. The sequenced part of the CDR3 DNA is TGTGCCAGCAGCTTAGGGGGCCCGCGGGACGAG. The chain has TRBV5-5 and TRBJ2-7; TRBD1 matches at 7 bases. With the read ending 3 residues before the CDR3 end, the germline J gene is used to fill in that end. CDR1 and CDR2 from the germline V gene are SGHKS and YYEKEE (reference sequence). Trimming at V came to 2 bases and at J to 5 bases, leaving 7 bases not matched to a gene. The CDR3 is 14 residues long.

This clone was picked up many times. The read is 3 residues too short to cover the CDR3 end, so that end is filled in from the germline J gene. The V gene is TRBV20-1, the J gene TRBJ2-4; 7 bases align to TRBD2. Unmatched junction bases numbered 15, after V lost 7 bases and J lost 0 bases. In germline, CDR1 is DFQATT, CDR2 SNEGSKA (reference sequence). The CDR3 has 17 amino acids. CDR3 loop: CSGVRGSLQLAKNIQYF. The covered CDR3 bases are TGCAGTGGTGTGCGGGGGTCCTTACAACTAGCCAAAAACATT.

There are many counts of this clone. The sequenced fragment ends 3 residues before the CDR3 boundary, so the rest is inferred from the germline J gene. V and J are TRBV7-2 and TRBJ2-7; TRBD2 matches at 10 bases. The germline V gene has CDR1 SGHTA and CDR2 FQGNSA. This CDR3 has 14 residues. Unmatched junction bases numbered 1, after V lost 2 bases and J lost 3 bases. CDR3 in amino acids: CASSLLAGDYEQYF. The sequenced CDR3 bases are TGTGCCAGCAGCTTACTAGCGGGAGACTACGAG. The full variable domain, with the rest looked up from reference TRBV7-2 and TRBJ2-7, is GAGVSQSPSNKVTEKGKDVELRCDPISGHTALYWYRQSLGQGLEFLIYFQGNSAPDKSGLPSDRFSAERTGGSVSTLTIQRTQQEDSAVYLCASSLLAGDYEQYFGPGTRLTVT.

This clone was seen ten or more times. Partial CDR3 DNA: TGTGCCAGCAGCCCAATAACTAGATTCGATGAG. Translated, it gives CASSPITRFDE. The complete CDR3 reads CASSPITRFDEQFF. This rearrangement joins TRBV7-2 to TRBJ2-1; D is perhaps TRBD2 (5 bases). The CDR3 is cut off 3 residues early in the read; its end comes from the germline J gene. CDR1 is SGHTA, CDR2 FQGNSA, per germline. Trimming removed 5 bases at V and 8 bases at J, with 16 bases between. The CDR3 totals 14 residues.

In the case of this clone: The CDR3 end falls 3 residues outside the read, so it is completed with the germline J gene. V gene TRBV2 combines with J gene TRBJ2-3, with D possibly matching TRBD2 (7 bases). The germline CDR1 and CDR2 sequences are SNHLY and FYNNEI. The CDR3 is made up of 17 amino acids. Incomplete CDR3 DNA: TGTGCCAGCAGTGAAGCCCCCGCAGGGGCCGCCGGGGGGACG. Its translation: CASSEAPAGAAGGT. The CDR3 in full is CASSEAPAGAAGGTQYF.